These 15 T cell receptor beta chains were all obtained from the same sample, sequenced in a study of OX40 agonist ivuxolimab in advanced cancers. TCRdb keeps only in-frame clones here, not all; method: immunoSEQ multiplex PCR. The data show over 15,000 clones, more than 65% seen once. The source was CD4+ or CD8+ T cells sorted from blood, collected in a trial of the OX40 agonist ivuxolimab. Receptor source: an adult with an advanced solid tumor such as melanoma, head and neck, liver or kidney cancer.

V is TRBV4-1 and J is TRBJ2-3; D gene unclear. Germline lookup yields CDR1 MGHRA and CDR2 YSYEKL. V lost 0 bases and J 3 bases, leaving 10 bases between the germline ends. This CDR3 region has 15 residues. The CDR3: CASSQEPADTDTQYF. The CDR3 DNA follows: TGCGCCAGCAGCCAAGAGCCTGCTGATACAGATACGCAGTATTTT.

This clone was observed once. The V call is TRBV5-1, the J call TRBJ2-2; no firm D call. Trimming took 6 bases from V and 1 from J, leaving 7 bases between them. The CDR3 covers 13 residues. Looked up from germline, CDR1 is SGHRS and CDR2 is YFSETQ. CDR3 sequence reads: CASTTGNTGELFF. The CDR3 DNA is TGCGCCAGCACCACGGGGAACACCGGGGAGCTGTTTTTT. Filled out from reference TRBV5-1 and TRBJ2-2, the complete variable domain reads KAGVTQTPRYLIKTRGQQVTLSCSPISGHRSVSWYQQTPGQGLQFLFEYFSETQRNKGNFPGRFSGRQFSNSRSEMNVSTLELGDSALYLCASTTGNTGELFFGEGSRLTVL.

The rearrangement uses TRBV5-1 and TRBJ1-1; a weak D match, TRBD1 (6 bases). The germline CDR1 and CDR2 sequences are SGHRS and YFSETQ. V lost 3 bases and J 6 bases, leaving 12 bases between the germline ends. This CDR3 is 13 amino acids long. The CDR3 sequence is CASSWERGAEAFF. The CDR3 DNA is TGCGCCAGCAGCTGGGAGAGGGGGGCTGAAGCTTTCTTT.

This clone was counted a few times. The rearrangement joins TRBV6-1 to TRBJ2-1; either TRBD1 or TRBD2 may fit D (5 bases each). The CDR3 length is 14 residues. Germline lookup yields CDR1 MNHNS and CDR2 SASEGT. V was pared by 8 bases and J by 2 bases, with 13 bases between. The CDR3 loop reads CASGVGDAYNEQFF. The CDR3, as DNA: TGTGCCAGCGGTGTGGGGGACGCCTACAATGAGCAGTTCTTC.

The chain employs TRBV6-5 and TRBJ2-1, with D hard to call. From germline, CDR1 is MNHEY and CDR2 SVGAGI. Trimming took off 0 bases at V and 4 bases at J, with 10 bases between the two ends. This CDR3 has 15 amino acids. The CDR3: CASSYSAAPYNEQFF. CDR3 nucleotides: TGTGCCAGCAGTTACTCGGCGGCCCCTTACAATGAGCAGTTCTTC.

V is TRBV28 and J is TRBJ2-7; a weak D match, TRBD2 (5 bases). CDR1 and CDR2 from the germline V gene are MDHEN and SYDVKM. The V end was cut by 5 bases, the J end by 4 bases, with 12 bases between. The CDR3 is 13 amino acids. The CDR3 DNA is TGTGCCAGCAGTGCACCGAGGGCGTACGAGCAGTACTTC. It specifies CASSAPRAYEQYF.

There are a few counts of this clone. The V and J genes are TRBV11-2 and TRBJ2-7, with D tentatively TRBD2 (6 bases). Deletions cut 5 bases from V and 7 bases from J, with 18 bases between. CDR1 is SGHAT and CDR2 is FQNNGV in the germline V gene. The CDR3 runs to 14 residues. CDR3 amino acids: CASSRGGNSREQYF. CDR3 DNA sequence: TGTGCCAGCAGCCGTGGGGGGAACTCGAGAGAGCAGTACTTC.

The V and J genes are TRBV7-9 and TRBJ1-4; no firm D call. Germline values: CDR1 SEHNR, CDR2 FQNEAQ (reference sequence). Trimming took off 3 bases at V and 7 bases at J, with 12 bases between the two ends. This CDR3 is 14 amino acids long. This chain's CDR3 is CASSFVGSGEKLFF. For the CDR3, the DNA is TGTGCCAGCAGCTTCGTAGGGTCGGGTGAAAAACTGTTTTTT.

The chain joins TRBV6-5 to TRBJ2-1; 8 bases map to TRBD1. This CDR3 comprises 14 residues. Germline V CDR1 and CDR2: MNHEY, SVGAGI. V was clipped by 6 bases and J by 4 bases; unmatched bases: 5. The CDR3: CASSPQGGYNEQFF. DNA of the CDR3: TGTGCCAGCAGCCCACAGGGGGGTTACAATGAGCAGTTCTTC.

This chain uses TRBV27 with TRBJ2-5; either TRBD1 or TRBD2 may fit D (5 bases each). With the DNA end fitting TRBJ2-7 better, the J assignment may be wrong. Germline assignment: CDR1 MNHEY and CDR2 SMNVEV (reference sequence). This CDR3 has 16 amino acids. This CDR3 reads CASSSPRVEGSYEQYF. The CDR3 coding sequence is TGTGCCAGCAGTTCACCCAGGGTTGAGGGCTCCTACGAGCAGTACTTC.

Sample share makes this clone medium-sized (0.01 to 0.1%). This chain joins TRBV4-1 and TRBJ1-3; 7 bases fit TRBD1. CDR3 length equals 18 residues. Germline values: CDR1 MGHRA, CDR2 YSYEKL. Unmatched junction bases numbered 12, after V lost 2 bases and J lost 2 bases. CDR3 residues: CASSQLNRGGLTGNTIYF. In DNA form, the CDR3 reads TGCGCCAGCAGCCAACTAAACAGGGGAGGTCTGACTGGAAACACCATATATTTT.

This rearrangement joins TRBV28 to TRBJ1-1; no clear D gene. Trimming removed 6 bases at V and 1 base at J, with 9 bases between. The CDR3 spans 13 residues. Germline CDR1 MDHEN, CDR2 SYDVKM. CDR3 in DNA: TGTGCCAGCAGGCCTCTCGGGAACACTGAAGCTTTCTTT. Translation: CASRPLGNTEAFF.

This clone was counted a few times. This sequence joins TRBV28 and TRBJ2-3; 12 bases align to TRBD1. V was pared by 7 bases and J by 6 bases, with 5 bases of the junction left unmatched. CDR1 is MDHEN, CDR2 SYDVKM, per germline. CDR3 length: 14 residues. Here the CDR3 reads CASTWGQGADTQYF. CDR3 bases: TGTGCCAGCACCTGGGGACAGGGGGCTGATACGCAGTATTTT.

CDR3 coding DNA: TGTGCCAGCAGGGCGACACAGGGACGGTATAGTGAGCAGTTCTTC. Protein product: CASRATQGRYSEQFF. The chain is built from TRBV28 and TRBJ2-1, with D possibly TRBD1 on 6 matching bases. V lost 6 bases, J lost 9 bases, and 21 bases lay in between. The CDR3 is 15 residues long. CDR1 and CDR2 from the germline V gene are MDHEN and SYDVKM.

V is TRBV10-3 and J is TRBJ2-3; TRBD2 aligns across 7 bases. This CDR3 is 16 amino acids long. After removal of 5 bases from V and 2 bases from J, the junction contained 10 bases not matched to a gene. Germline V gene lookup returns CDR1 ENHRY and CDR2 SYGVKD. This CDR3 is CAISPTAGANTDTQYF. In nucleotides, the CDR3 is TGTGCCATCAGTCCGACGGCGGGAGCCAACACAGATACGCAGTATTTT.